The 16 T cell receptor beta chains below come from one sample, sequenced in a study of blood T cell repertoires in COVID-19. Using immunoSEQ multiplex PCR, the repertoire was profiled, and TCRdb retains in-frame clones only, with some absent. The sample yields 77,000 or so clones, about 83% seen once. The material sequenced was peripheral blood. These receptors were collected from a woman in her sixties with acute or convalescent COVID-19.

This clone appeared once. This sequence joins TRBV10-3 and TRBJ2-1, with 7 bases that match TRBD2. The junction had 8 bases not matched to a gene; V was cut back by 0 bases and J by 3 bases. This CDR3 is built from 17 residues. CDR1 is ENHRY and CDR2 is SYGVKD in the germline V gene. CDR3 sequence reads: CAISESGREGGYNEQFF. In DNA, the CDR3 is TGTGCCATCAGTGAGTCGGGTAGGGAGGGTGGCTACAATGAGCAGTTCTTC.

This clone was seen only once. Compared with germline, one end of the junction differs, possibly owing to a read error. The chain is built from TRBV15 and TRBJ1-5, with a possible D match to TRBD1 (5 bases). The CDR3 sequence is 16 residues long. Germline assignment: CDR1 LNHNV and CDR2 YYDKDF (reference sequence). The CDR3 is CATSREAGMGNQPQQF. The CDR3 nucleotides read TGTGCCACCAGCAGAGAGGCAGGGATGGGCAATCAGCCCCAGCAATTT.

The chain uses TRBV5-1 and TRBJ1-6; 8 bases fit TRBD1. The CDR3 has 16 amino acids. The junction had 7 bases not matched to a gene; V was cut back by 2 bases and J by 6 bases. Germline values: CDR1 SGHRS, CDR2 YFSETQ. CDR3 region: CASSLQGDPGNSPLHF. The CDR3 nucleotides are TGCGCCAGCAGCTTACAGGGGGACCCCGGTAATTCACCCCTCCACTTT.

A single count supports this clone. In DNA form, the CDR3 reads TGTGCCAGCTCCCTGATGGACAGCCCTAACTATGGCTACACCTTC. It is translated as CASSLMDSPNYGYTF. This sequence joins TRBV18 and TRBJ1-2; tentative D call: TRBD1 (6 bases). This CDR3 has 15 amino acids. Germline assignment: CDR1 KGHSH and CDR2 LQKENI. The germline V and J ends were trimmed by 6 bases and 0 bases, with 14 bases remaining between them.

This clone was found a few times. V and J are TRBV7-2 and TRBJ2-2; TRBD1 matches 11 bases. The V and J ends lost 7 bases and 6 bases, in that order; junction bases with no gene match: 7. The CDR3 runs 15 residues. Germline V lookup: CDR1 SGHTA, CDR2 FQGNSA. Written as DNA, the CDR3 is TGTGCCAGCAAGGGACAGGGGGGTGTTGCCGGGGAGCTGTTTTTT. This gives the protein CASKGQGGVAGELFF.

V usage is TRBV11-2 and J usage is TRBJ1-1, with 10 bases aligning to TRBD1. V shed 5 bases and J 6 bases; nucleotides not matched to a gene: 3. Germline CDR1 is SGHAT and CDR2 is FQNNGV. The CDR3 contains 13 residues. The CDR3 sequence is CASSPGQGAEAFF. The CDR3 bases are TGTGCCAGCAGCCCAGGACAGGGGGCTGAAGCTTTCTTT.

This clone was seen more than once but under ten times. The rearrangement uses TRBV6-6 and TRBJ1-2; D is unclear. V was shortened by 0 bases and J by 7 bases, with 9 bases between the two germline ends. Germline values: CDR1 MNHNY, CDR2 SVGAGI (reference sequence). This CDR3 spans 13 amino acids. The CDR3, as DNA: TGTGCCAGCAGTTACTCGATACCGGGTGGCTACACCTTC. It codes for CASSYSIPGGYTF.

V gene TRBV7-3 combines with J gene TRBJ2-1, with 7 bases fitting TRBD1. The CDR3 has 17 amino acids. J was trimmed by 5 bases and V by 3 bases; bases with no gene match: 13. The germline CDR1 and CDR2 sequences are SGHTA and FQGTGA. CDR3 DNA: TGTGCCAGCAGCTTGAGATTAGGAACAGGGGCGAACAATGAGCAGTTCTTC. This translates into CASSLRLGTGANNEQFF. The variable domain in full, completed from reference TRBV7-3 and TRBJ2-1, reads GAGVSQTPSNKVTEKGKYVELRCDPISGHTALYWYRQSLGQGPEFLIYFQGTGAADDSGLPNDRFFAVRPEGSVSTLKIQRTERGDSAVYLCASSLRLGTGANNEQFFGPGTRLTVL.

J is TRBJ2-7 and V is TRBV10-2; no clear D. Germline CDR1 and CDR2: WSHSY and SAAADI. This CDR3 comprises 13 residues. Trimming left V 5 bases short and J 0 bases short, with 8 bases between. The CDR3 here is CASSLQISYEQYF. As DNA, the CDR3 is TGCGCCAGCAGTCTACAGATCTCCTACGAGCAGTACTTC.

In this sample, this clone turned up once. The chain carries TRBV18 and TRBJ1-1, with 8 nucleotides matching TRBD1. The CDR3 loop spans 17 amino acids. The germline V gene has CDR1 KGHSH and CDR2 LQKENI. The V and J ends lost 3 bases and 1 base, in that order; junction bases with no gene match: 10. The CDR3 sequence is CASSPRAGGVPNTEAFF. In nucleotides, the CDR3 is TGTGCCAGCTCACCGAGGGCAGGGGGCGTCCCGAACACTGAAGCTTTCTTT.

The chain joins TRBV5-4 to TRBJ2-7; 12 bases line up with TRBD2. V lost 1 base and J lost 4; bases outside the gene matches: 3. This CDR3 is 15 amino acids long. Germline loops: CDR1 SGHNT, CDR2 YYREEE (reference sequence). CDR3 in DNA: TGTGCCAGCAGCTTGACTAGCGGGGGGATGTACGAGCAGTACTTC. Translated: CASSLTSGGMYEQYF.

V gene TRBV7-8 combines with J gene TRBJ1-5, with 7 positions matching TRBD1. The length of the CDR3 is 16 residues. V was pared by 0 bases and J by 3 bases, with 5 bases of the junction left unmatched. CDR1 and CDR2 from the germline V gene are SGHVS and FQNEAQ. CDR3 sequence reads: CASSLARGQINQPQHF. The CDR3 nucleotides read TGTGCCAGCAGCTTAGCCCGGGGACAGATCAATCAGCCCCAGCATTTT.

The chain carries TRBV24-1 and TRBJ2-7; a weak D match, TRBD2 (6 bases). The CDR3 covers 14 residues. CDR1 is KGHDR, CDR2 SFDVKD, per germline. V lost 6 bases and J 5 bases, leaving 16 bases between the germline ends. The CDR3 spells CATSQAAGPHEQYF. For the CDR3, the DNA is TGTGCCACCAGTCAGGCAGCGGGCCCCCACGAGCAGTACTTC.

The chain uses TRBV30 and TRBJ1-2; 7 bases align to TRBD1. After removal of 6 bases from V and 3 bases from J, the junction contained 7 bases not matched to a gene. The CDR3 loop spans 13 amino acids. The germline V gene encodes CDR1 GTSNPN and CDR2 SVGIG (reference sequence). Written as DNA, the CDR3 is TGTGCCTGTGGAAATACAGGGGACTATGGCTACACCTTC. Translated, it gives CACGNTGDYGYTF.

This chain links TRBV29-1 with TRBJ1-2; weak D call: TRBD1 (6 bases). The V gene's germline CDR1 is SQVTM and CDR2 ANQGSEA. The CDR3 totals 11 residues. Trimming cost V 6 bases and J 5 bases, with 10 bases left between them. CDR3 protein: CSVWGTYGYTF. The CDR3 DNA sequence: TGCAGCGTATGGGGGACATATGGCTACACCTTC.

This clone was seen once. The J gene is TRBJ2-3, the V gene TRBV27; TRBD2 matches at 10 bases. Per the germline V gene, CDR1 is MNHEY and CDR2 is SMNVEV (reference sequence). The CDR3 totals 16 residues. The V gene end was trimmed by 6 bases and the J gene end by 1 base; junction bases not matched to a gene: 7. CDR3 in amino acids: CASRDSGGWGTDTQYF. As DNA, the CDR3 is TGTGCCAGCAGGGATAGCGGGGGGTGGGGCACAGATACGCAGTATTTT.